Listed here are 10 T cell receptor beta chains from one sample, sequenced in a study of CD8+ T cells in alopecia areata. Treatment here: oral pan-JAK inhibitor, 5-10 mg twice daily. Extraction of RNA preceded its reverse transcription into cDNA, which served as the sequencing template. The table came from immunoSEQ multiplex PCR; TCRdb's copy has only in-frame clones and leaves some out. Altogether approximately 90,000 clones are present, around three quarters being singletons, with the ten largest covering 17%. This specimen was CD8+ T cells sorted from blood, taken at week 44, from a patient treated with tofacitinib. The receptors were gathered from a human donor with alopecia areata.

This clone has a single count. V usage is TRBV27 and J usage is TRBJ2-1, with 9 bases identical to TRBD1. V lost 7 bases and J lost 5; bases outside the gene matches: 6. CDR1 is MNHEY and CDR2 is SMNVEV in the germline V gene (reference sequence). This CDR3 spans 14 amino acids. CDR3: CASNPRDRDNEQFF. The CDR3 DNA reads as TGTGCCAGCAACCCCCGGGACAGGGACAATGAGCAGTTCTTC.

This chain links TRBV9 with TRBJ1-1; D is unresolved. Trimming took off 3 bases at V and 6 bases at J, with 12 bases between the two ends. CDR1 and CDR2 from the germline V gene are SGDLS and YYNGEE. The CDR3 totals 13 residues. CDR3 nucleotide sequence: TGTGCCAGCAGCGCCCCGGCGGGGTCTGAAGCTTTCTTT. This encodes CASSAPAGSEAFF.

The V gene is TRBV19, the J gene TRBJ2-7; D is perhaps TRBD1 (6 bases). Trimming took off 6 bases at V and 2 bases at J, with 26 bases between the two ends. From germline, CDR1 is LNHDA and CDR2 SQIVND (reference sequence). There are 18 residues in the CDR3. CDR3 DNA: TGTGCCAGTAGCATGACAGGTATTCCGGCAGTGGGCCCCTACGAGCAGTACTTC. Amino acids: CASSMTGIPAVGPYEQYF. Complete variable domain (other parts from reference TRBV19 and TRBJ2-7): DGGITQSPKYLFRKEGQNVTLSCEQNLNHDAMYWYRQDPGQGLRLIYYSQIVNDFQKGDIAEGYSVSREKKESFPLTVTSAQKNPTAFYLCASSMTGIPAVGPYEQYFGPGTRLTVT.

The chain recombines TRBV4-3 with TRBJ2-2; no clear D. The CDR3 sequence is 15 residues long. Germline V CDR1 and CDR2: LGHNA, YSLEER. V was trimmed by 1 base and J by 0 bases, leaving 6 bases between them. The CDR3 spells CASSQVNANTGELFF. The CDR3 DNA is TGCGCCAGCAGCCAAGTAAATGCGAACACCGGGGAGCTGTTTTTT.

This chain connects TRBV30 to TRBJ2-6; D remains ambiguous. Germline CDR1 reads GTSNPN; CDR2 reads SVGIG (reference sequence). CDR3 length equals 14 residues. V was clipped by 2 bases and J by 2 bases, with 7 bases between them. CDR3 residues: CAWSLTTGANVLTF. In DNA form, the CDR3 reads TGTGCCTGGAGTCTCACCACTGGGGCCAACGTCCTGACTTTC.

This sequence joins TRBV2 and TRBJ1-2; perhaps TRBD1 as D (5 bases). Trimming took off 3 bases at V and 6 bases at J, with 11 bases between the two ends. The length of the CDR3 is 13 residues. Germline values: CDR1 SNHLY, CDR2 FYNNEI. CDR3 coding DNA: TGTGCCAGCAGTGACGACAGTTTGAATGGCTACACCTTC. Translation: CASSDDSLNGYTF.

V gene TRBV12-5 combines with J gene TRBJ1-5, with TRBD1 identical over 7 bases. Germline V gives CDR1 LGHNT, CDR2 FRNRAP. The length of the CDR3 is 14 residues. J lost 6 bases, V lost 5 bases, and 7 bases had no gene match. This CDR3 reads CASGPGDSSQPQHF. The CDR3 bases are TGTGCTAGTGGTCCGGGGGACAGCTCTCAGCCCCAGCATTTT.

The chain couples TRBV5-1 to TRBJ2-3; the match to TRBD1 covers 7 bases. The CDR3 is 15 residues long. From germline, CDR1 is SGHRS and CDR2 YFSETQ. With 4 bases clipped from V and 2 bases from J, the junction kept 7 bases outside the gene matches. CDR3 residues: CASSRDSEITDTQYF. CDR3 DNA: TGCGCCAGCAGCCGGGACAGCGAAATCACAGATACGCAGTATTTT.

This rearrangement joins TRBV5-6 to TRBJ1-2; the D gene is possibly TRBD1 (6 bases). V lost 1 base, J lost 6 bases, and 16 bases lay in between. CDR1 SGHDT and CDR2 YYEEEE come from the germline V gene. The CDR3 totals 15 residues. In DNA, the CDR3 is TGTGCCAGCAGCTTGCAGGGGAGTATTATACATGGCTACACCTTC. Amino acid sequence: CASSLQGSIIHGYTF.

On this clone: Other DNA variants within this sample encode the same CDR3. The chain couples TRBV6-6 to TRBJ2-7, with TRBD1 as a possible D gene (5 bases). The V end lost 5 bases, the J end lost 0 bases, and 14 bases lay between the germline ends. CDR1 is MNHNY and CDR2 is SVGAGI in the germline V gene (reference sequence). This CDR3 is 15 amino acids long. This CDR3 reads CASSPGQGDSYEQYF. The DNA of the CDR3 is TGTGCCAGCAGTCCCGGGCAGGGCGACTCCTACGAGCAGTACTTC.